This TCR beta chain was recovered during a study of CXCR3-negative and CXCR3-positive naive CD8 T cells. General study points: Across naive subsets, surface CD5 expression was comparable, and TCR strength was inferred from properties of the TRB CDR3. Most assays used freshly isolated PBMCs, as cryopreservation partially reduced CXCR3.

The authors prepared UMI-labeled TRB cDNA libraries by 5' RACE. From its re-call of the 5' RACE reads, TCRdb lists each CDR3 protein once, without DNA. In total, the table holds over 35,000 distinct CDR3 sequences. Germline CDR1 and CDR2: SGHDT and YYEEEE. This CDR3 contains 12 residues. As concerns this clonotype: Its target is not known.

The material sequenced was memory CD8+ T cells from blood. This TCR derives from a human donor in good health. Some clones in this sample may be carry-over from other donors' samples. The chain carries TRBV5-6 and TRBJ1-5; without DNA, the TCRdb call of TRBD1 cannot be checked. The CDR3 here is CASSAPSQPQHF.